This T cell receptor (beta chain) came from a study of T cell responses to AZD1222 COVID-19 vaccine. Profiled with immunoSEQ multiplex PCR; TCRdb holds only in-frame clones, not every one. The sample lists 150,000 to 200,000 clones; approximately 91% were seen once. The CDR3 totals 14 residues. Trimming at V came to 4 bases and at J to 4 bases, leaving 3 bases not matched to a gene. Germline loops: CDR1 SGHTA, CDR2 FQGNSA. The TCR comes from an adult in good health. The chain is built from TRBV7-2 and TRBJ2-5, with 10 positions matching TRBD2. The sequences come from peripheral blood, collected on day 0 of AZD1222 vaccination. The CDR3 coding sequence is TGTGCCAGCAGCTCAGGGACTAGCGTAGAGACCCAGTACTTC. Its translation is CASSSGTSVETQYF.